This TCR beta chain appears in the sequencing data of a study of blood T cells in healthy people across ages (dated by TCRdb to between 2014 and 2017). About the study as a whole: In model experiments, roughly one uniquely barcoded TCR beta cDNA molecule per two T cells was captured by template switching. Age-related changes in TCR beta repertoire diversity were measured in the study by deep sequencing normalized with unique cDNA molecular identifiers. The donors were split into four age groups: young (average 16 years), middle-aged (39), aged (about 62) and long-lived (about 82). To avoid experimental bias, donors of different ages were spread randomly across the sequencing lanes. For two donors (one aged 18 to 30 and one aged 80 or older), the study analyzed two additional independent replicas of 1 million unique cDNA reads from the same blood draw.

Donors were roughly 40 systemically healthy Caucasian individuals from Russia aged roughly 6 to 95 years. Roughly 10 milliliters of peripheral blood were collected from each donor into EDTA-treated Vacutainer tubes. PBMCs were isolated by Ficoll-Paque density-gradient centrifugation, with at least 6 million obtained per sample. Total RNA, at least 6 micrograms per sample, was extracted from PBMCs with Trizol reagent. Naive CD45RAhigh/CD27high T cell percentages were measured by flow cytometry on a PBMC aliquot from every donor. Study-wide findings and limitations: There was a strong correlation between observed TCR beta diversity and the percentage of naive T cells measured by flow cytometry. Total diversity estimates from one million sequenced T cells were considered lower bounds and underestimates. Conclusive comparison of naive and antigen-experienced compartments was prevented by the profiling of bulk unsorted PBMCs. The long-lived group showed more naive CD4+ T cells, fewer expanded clones and increased TCR diversity than the aged group, suggesting age selection. The CMV infection status of donors was not known, potentially confounding age-related changes in expanded clonotypes. Observed TCR beta diversity per million T cells fell roughly linearly with age, and a significant reduction was already apparent by age around 36.

Libraries were built with 5' RACE. The instrument given in TCRdb is Illumina HiSeq 2500. A second roughly 6 to 12 cycle PCR used a sample-barcoded 5' primer and a J-beta primer mix. Each TCR beta cDNA molecule received a unique molecular identifier from a template-switch 5' adaptor carrying 12 random nucleotides. Each sample yielded at least 3 million CDR3-containing paired-end reads. First-strand cDNA synthesis was performed from all RNA using the Mint cDNA synthesis kit, with priming by a TRBC-specific oligonucleotide. Following uracil-DNA glycosylase treatment, a first 18-cycle PCR with universal primers M1SS and BC2_uni_R was performed on all cDNA. In the paper's pipeline: Normalization of each sample was performed by random selection of 1 million high-quality reads, each carrying a distinct molecular identifier. Instead of being binned into consensus sequences, reads with shared molecular identifiers were discarded. MiTCR, run with a Q25 quality threshold and the strictest error-elimination algorithm, handled CDR3 identification, clonotype clustering and error correction. A nonparametric unseen species model using Euler transformation provided a lower-bound estimate of total TCR beta diversity. TCRdb reprocessing: public reads trimmed at Q25 with fastp, clones called with MiXCR, in-frame beta chains kept. Each record represents a unique CDR3 protein, reported with the most common genes and DNA among its rows. V and J calls and clone size were set by TCRdb, not the authors. In this sample the table shows roughly 800,000 distinct CDR3 sequences, roughly 64% of which occur a single time. 20% to 25% of the sample goes to the ten largest clones.

Concerning this clonotype itself: This clone's antigen is unknown. One base away there is no much larger clone; base qualities are not given.

The CDR3 contains 14 residues, cysteine and phenylalanine counted. Kept here is only the CDR3 DNA, which spans 42 bases and is read in frame from base 1. At the junction V is shortened by 0 bases and J by 9 bases, with 12 bases in between. The germline V gene specifies LGHNA as CDR1 and YSLEER as CDR2. The V and J segments used are TRBV4-3 and TRBJ2-1; the D gene is perhaps TRBD1, from 6 matching bases. This receptor was taken from a man aged 30 to 39 in good health. The sample consisted of blood. CDR3 region: CASSQDHRAGEQFF. DNA sequence: TGCGCCAGCAGCCAAGATCACAGGGCGGGTGAGCAGTTCTTC.